This record concerns one T cell receptor beta chain sequence. These data belong to a study of glioma-infiltrating T cells after dendritic cell vaccination. The repertoire was sequenced with immunoSEQ multiplex PCR; TCRdb's copy has only in-frame clones and lacks some. The sample consists of more than 100,000 clones, 81% of them appearing once. Germline V gene data show CDR1 as SGHNT and CDR2 as YYREEE (reference sequence). V lost 2 bases to trimming and J lost 6 bases; unmatched junction nucleotides: 9. The CDR3 covers 16 residues. The material was blood, obtained before dendritic cell vaccination. The source is a human donor with glioblastoma. This chain connects TRBV5-4 to TRBJ1-5, with TRBD1 identical over 9 bases. CDR3 DNA: TGTGCCAGCAGCTTTGGCGGACAGGGGTCGGGTCAGCCCCAGCATTTT. Translated, it gives CASSFGGQGSGQPQHF.